This T cell receptor (beta chain) is from a study of blood T cell repertoires in COVID-19. The overall study: Researchers got acute and convalescent COVID-19 samples from the United States, Italy and Spain. PBMCs, B-cell-depleted T cells, or T cells were the source of the cDNA or gDNA that made up the material.

The authors' processing: Counts of nucleated cells, estimated from reference gene primer amplification, were obtained. The table came from immunoSEQ multiplex PCR; TCRdb's copy has only in-frame clones and leaves some out. V and J calls plus clone size are reproduced from that table; the DNA served to infer D and trimming. The data contain about 220,000 clones, around 84% of them singletons. J was trimmed by 4 bases and V by 4 bases; bases with no gene match: 6. Germline CDR1 and CDR2: SGHRS and YFSETQ. The CDR3 spans 15 residues. V gene TRBV5-1 combines with J gene TRBJ1-1; TRBD1 agrees at 11 bases. Material for sequencing was peripheral blood. The receptor's source is a human donor in a cohort sampled during active COVID-19. The CDR3 sequence: CASSVDRGQGTEAFF. The CDR3 bases are TGCGCCAGCAGCGTGGACAGGGGGCAGGGCACTGAAGCTTTCTTT.